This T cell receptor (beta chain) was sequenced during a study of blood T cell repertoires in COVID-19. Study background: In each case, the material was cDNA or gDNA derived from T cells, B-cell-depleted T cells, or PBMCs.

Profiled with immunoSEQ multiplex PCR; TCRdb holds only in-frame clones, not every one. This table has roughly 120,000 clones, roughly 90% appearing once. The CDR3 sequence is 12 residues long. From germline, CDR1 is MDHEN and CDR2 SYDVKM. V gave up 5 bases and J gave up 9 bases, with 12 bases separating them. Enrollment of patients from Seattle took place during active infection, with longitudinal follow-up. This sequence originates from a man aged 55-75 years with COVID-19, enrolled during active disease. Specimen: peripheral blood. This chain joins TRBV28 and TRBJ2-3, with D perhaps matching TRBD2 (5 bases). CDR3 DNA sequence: TGTGCCAGCAGTGAGGGAGAGAGCACGCAGTATTTT. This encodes CASSEGESTQYF.